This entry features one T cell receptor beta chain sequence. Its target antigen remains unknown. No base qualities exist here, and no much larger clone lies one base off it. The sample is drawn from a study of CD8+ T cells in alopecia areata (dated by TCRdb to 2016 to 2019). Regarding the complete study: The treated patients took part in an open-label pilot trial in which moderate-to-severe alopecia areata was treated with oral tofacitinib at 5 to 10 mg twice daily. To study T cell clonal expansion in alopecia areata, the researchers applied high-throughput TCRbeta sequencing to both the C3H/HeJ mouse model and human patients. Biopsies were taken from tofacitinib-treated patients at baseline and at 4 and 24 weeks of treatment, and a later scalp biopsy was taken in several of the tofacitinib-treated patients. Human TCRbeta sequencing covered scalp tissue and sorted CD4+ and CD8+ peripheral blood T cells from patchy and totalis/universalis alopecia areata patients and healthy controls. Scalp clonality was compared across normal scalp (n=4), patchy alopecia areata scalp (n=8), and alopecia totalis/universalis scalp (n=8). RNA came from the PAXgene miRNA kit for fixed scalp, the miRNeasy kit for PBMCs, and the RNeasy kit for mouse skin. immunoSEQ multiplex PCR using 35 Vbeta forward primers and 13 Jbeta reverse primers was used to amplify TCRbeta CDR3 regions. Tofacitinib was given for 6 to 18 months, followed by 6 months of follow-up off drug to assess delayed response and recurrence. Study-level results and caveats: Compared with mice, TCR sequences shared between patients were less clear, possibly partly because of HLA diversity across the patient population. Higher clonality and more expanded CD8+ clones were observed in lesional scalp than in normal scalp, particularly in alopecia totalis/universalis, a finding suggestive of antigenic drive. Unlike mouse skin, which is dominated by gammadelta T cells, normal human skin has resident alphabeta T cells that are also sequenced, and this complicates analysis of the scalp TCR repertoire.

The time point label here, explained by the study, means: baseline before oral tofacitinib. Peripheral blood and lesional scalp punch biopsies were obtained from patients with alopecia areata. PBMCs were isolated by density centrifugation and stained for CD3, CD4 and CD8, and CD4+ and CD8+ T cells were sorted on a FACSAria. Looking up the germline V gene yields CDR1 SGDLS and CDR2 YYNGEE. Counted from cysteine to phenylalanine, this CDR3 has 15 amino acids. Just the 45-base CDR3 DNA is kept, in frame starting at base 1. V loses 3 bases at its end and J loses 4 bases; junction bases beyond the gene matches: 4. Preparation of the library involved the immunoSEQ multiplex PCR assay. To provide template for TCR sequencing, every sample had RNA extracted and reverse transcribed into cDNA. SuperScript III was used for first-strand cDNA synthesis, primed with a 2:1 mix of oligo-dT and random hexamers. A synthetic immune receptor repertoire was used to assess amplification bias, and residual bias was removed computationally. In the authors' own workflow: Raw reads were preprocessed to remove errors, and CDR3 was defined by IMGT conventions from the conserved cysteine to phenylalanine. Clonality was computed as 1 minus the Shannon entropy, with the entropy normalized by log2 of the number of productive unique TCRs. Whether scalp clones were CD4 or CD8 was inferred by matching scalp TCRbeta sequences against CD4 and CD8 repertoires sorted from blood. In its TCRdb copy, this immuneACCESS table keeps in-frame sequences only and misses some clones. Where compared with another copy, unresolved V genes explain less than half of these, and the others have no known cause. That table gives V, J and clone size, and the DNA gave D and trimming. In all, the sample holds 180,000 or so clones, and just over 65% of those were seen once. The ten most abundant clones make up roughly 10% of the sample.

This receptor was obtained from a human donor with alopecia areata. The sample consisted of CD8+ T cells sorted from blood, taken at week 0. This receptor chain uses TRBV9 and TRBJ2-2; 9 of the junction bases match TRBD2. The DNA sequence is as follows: TGTGCCAGCAGCGCATCTAGCGGGGCCACCGGGGAGCTGTTTTTT. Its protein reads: CASSASSGATGELFF.